This T cell receptor beta chain came from a study of blood T cells in healthy people across ages. The second PCR ran roughly 7 to 12 cycles with a sample-barcoded 5' primer and J-beta primers. TCRdb re-derived calls from the 5' RACE reads in MiXCR, one entry per CDR3 protein. Seen here are about 800,000 distinct CDR3 sequences, 35% to 60% observed once, and the top ten hold less than 20%. The CDR3 loop spans 14 amino acids. CDR1 is SGHKS, CDR2 YYEKEE, per germline (reference sequence). V lost 5 bases and J lost 2; bases outside the gene matches: 4. Healthy Caucasians from Russia aged about 6 to 90 served as donors. Study-level results: Across the age range, TCR beta diversity per million T cells fell in a roughly linear way.

This clonotype was found a few times. Its target is not known. The sequence was obtained from a man older than 75 in good health. Sequencing was performed on blood. The V call is TRBV5-5, the J call TRBJ2-5; 9 bases agree with TRBD2. The CDR3, as DNA: TGTGCCAGCAGTTCTAGCGGGGATCAAGAGACCCAGTACTTC. Translation: CASSSSGDQETQYF.